The subject of this entry is one T cell receptor beta chain. Its antigen is unknown. PCR was performed using 60 Vbeta and 13 Jbeta primers. This table comes from immunoSEQ multiplex PCR, and its TCRdb copy is limited to in-frame clones, with some not included. The profile shows 150,000 to 200,000 clones, roughly four fifths of them singletons. CDR3 length equals 14 residues. CDR1 and CDR2 (germline): MNHEY, SMNVEV (reference sequence). The junction had 7 bases not matched to a gene; V was cut back by 5 bases and J by 5 bases. This entry comes from a study of cytomegalovirus exposure and HLA in healthy donors. Overall study: Around 87 million unique TCRs, all from HLA-typed donors, were included in an early release of the data. The study's findings and limits: Later analysis demonstrated an association between a missense DCLRE1C variant and TCR beta V- and J-gene trimming.

The sample was PBMCs. V is TRBV27 and J is TRBJ2-7; 9 nucleotides align to TRBD1. This clonotype was obtained from a woman in her forties or fifties in good health and CMV-seropositive. DNA for the CDR3: TGTGCCAGCAGTAAAGGGACAGGGTCCAACGAGCAGTACTTC. It encodes CASSKGTGSNEQYF.